Listed below are T cell receptor beta chains from one sample, sequenced in a study of cytomegalovirus exposure and HLA in healthy donors. This table comes from immunoSEQ multiplex PCR, and its TCRdb copy is limited to in-frame clones, with some not included. The data show roughly 330,000 clones, roughly 87% seen once. Input material: PBMCs. The receptors come from a woman in her thirties in good health and CMV-seropositive. The CDR3 runs from the conserved cysteine through the conserved F or W. The D gene is left open where the match is weak. Only some rows state a clone size, as once, few, many or a class for expanded clones.

TRBV5-6,-,-,TRBJ1-6,TGTGCCAGCAGCAAAACAGGGTCCCTCCACTTT,CASSKTGSLHF
TRBV7-6,few,-,TRBJ2-1,TGTGCCAGCAGCTTAGCCGGGGCCCATGAGCAGTTCTTC,CASSLAGAHEQFF
TRBV5-1,-,-,TRBJ1-1,TGCGCCAGCAGCTTGGCCAGTGGGACCTCGAACACTGAAGCTTTCTTT,CASSLASGTSNTEAFF
TRBV5-1,once,TRBD2,TRBJ2-5,TGCGCCAGCAGCACCGACGGACTAGCCGTAGAGACCCAGTACTTC,CASSTDGLAVETQYF
TRBV5-6,-,-,TRBJ2-1,TGTGCCAGCAGCGCGGGCAATTACAATGAGCAGTTCTTC,CASSAGNYNEQFF
TRBV30,-,-,TRBJ1-1,TGTGCCTGGAGGAGTCCAGCGGGCACTGAAGCTTTCTTT,CAWRSPAGTEAFF
TRBV27,-,-,TRBJ1-1,TGTGCCAGCAGTTTATCCCGCACGAACACTGAAGCTTTCTTT,CASSLSRTNTEAFF
TRBV15,-,-,TRBJ2-3,TGTGCCACCAGCCCCGGGCCCACTGGGGATACGCAGTATTTT,CATSPGPTGDTQYF
TRBV6-1,-,TRBD1,TRBJ2-7,TGTGCCAGCAGTGAAGCGGACAGGGGCTACGAGCAGTACTTC,CASSEADRGYEQYF
TRBV13,-,TRBD1,TRBJ2-7,TGTGCCAGCACAAGTACAGGGGGCAGGGAGCAGTACTTC,CASTSTGGREQYF
TRBV5-1,-,-,TRBJ2-2,TGCGCCAGCAGCCGGGAGCTTCCGAACACCGGGGAGCTGTTTTTT,CASSRELPNTGELFF
TRBV21-1,few,-,TRBJ2-7,TGTGCCAGCAGCAAACGACAGGCGAGCTCCTACGAGCAGTACTTC,CASSKRQASSYEQYF
TRBV5-4,-,-,TRBJ2-1,TGTGCCAGCAGACTCGCACAGGCCCCATCCTACAATGAGCAGTTCTTC,CASRLAQAPSYNEQFF
TRBV2,-,-,TRBJ2-5,TGTGCCAGCACCCCGAACCTCCTCCAAGAGACCCAGTACTTC,CASTPNLLQETQYF
TRBV30,-,TRBD1,TRBJ1-4,TGTGCCTGGACCGGACAGGTTAATGAAAAACTGTTTTTT,CAWTGQVNEKLFF
TRBV27,-,TRBD1,TRBJ1-5,TGTGCCAGCAGATCGACAGGGACCAATCAGCCCCAGCATTTT,CASRSTGTNQPQHF
TRBV5-1,-,TRBD1,TRBJ1-1,TGCGCCAGCAGCTTGGGACAGGGCGCTGAAGCTTTCTTT,CASSLGQGAEAFF
TRBV18,-,-,TRBJ2-1,TGTGCCAGCTCACAGAAGGGGGACCACTACAATGAGCAGTTCTTC,CASSQKGDHYNEQFF
TRBV4-3,-,TRBD1,TRBJ2-2,TGCGCCAGCAGCCAATCGACCCGACAGGGCTCCGGGGAGCTGTTTTTT,CASSQSTRQGSGELFF
TRBV4-3,-,-,TRBJ2-7,TGCGCCAGCAGCCAAGAATCTGACAGAGCCCCCCACGAGCAGTACTTC,CASSQESDRAPHEQYF
TRBV7-6,-,TRBD1,TRBJ2-5,TGTGCCAGCAGCCGGACAGGGAACAGAGAGACCCAGTACTTC,CASSRTGNRETQYF
TRBV7-3,-,-,TRBJ2-1,TGTGCCAGCAGCTTAGGGGATGTAAATGAGCAGTTCTTC,CASSLGDVNEQFF
TRBV28,-,TRBD1,TRBJ1-1,TGTGCCAGCAGTTCCCCTGCAGGGGGGGGGAACACTGAAGCTTTCTTT,CASSSPAGGGNTEAFF
TRBV19,-,TRBD1,TRBJ2-1,TGTGCCAGTAGTATCGATGGACAGGGGTCCTACAATGAGCAGTTCTTC,CASSIDGQGSYNEQFF
TRBV6-1,-,-,TRBJ1-5,TGTGCCAGCACCCTGAACGGGAATCAGCCCCAGCATTTT,CASTLNGNQPQHF
TRBV6-1,once,TRBD1,TRBJ2-1,TGTGCCAGCACTGGGACAGGGGATAGGGATGAGCAGTTCTTC,CASTGTGDRDEQFF
TRBV5-1,once,-,TRBJ2-7,TGCGCCAGCAGCTGGACCTATCAGGGTAGGGAGTACGAGCAGTACTTC,CASSWTYQGREYEQYF
TRBV6-5,-,TRBD2,TRBJ2-7,TGTGCCAGCAGTGGCGGACTAGCGGAGTCCTACGAGCAGTACTTC,CASSGGLAESYEQYF
TRBV7-9,-,-,TRBJ2-5,TGTGCCAGCAGCCCAGACGCGGGTCGAGAGACCCAGTACTTC,CASSPDAGRETQYF
TRBV6-5,-,-,TRBJ2-1,TGTGCCAGCAGTTACGGCCGGAGCTCCTACAATGAGCAGTTCTTC,CASSYGRSSYNEQFF
TRBV4-2,-,-,TRBJ2-7,TGTGCCAGCAGCCAAGATCCCCTAGGATCCTACGAGCAGTACTTC,CASSQDPLGSYEQYF
TRBV4-3,-,TRBD1,TRBJ2-3,TGCGCCAGCAGCCAAGGGGGACAGGGGGCAGATACGCAGTATTTT,CASSQGGQGADTQYF
TRBV27,-,TRBD2,TRBJ2-7,TGTGCCAGCAGTTCGCGGACTAGCGCAACCTACGAGCAGTACTTC,CASSSRTSATYEQYF
TRBV6-1,-,-,TRBJ2-4,TGTGCCAGCAGTGGCGACAGGCTTCAAGCCAAAAACATTCAGTACTTC,CASSGDRLQAKNIQYF
TRBV11-3,-,TRBD2,TRBJ2-1,TGTGCCAGCAGCTTAGCCACGGGAGGGGCTAATGAGCAGTTCTTC,CASSLATGGANEQFF
TRBV11-2,-,TRBD1,TRBJ2-7,TGTGCCAGCAGCTTGACAGGGTTGCGATACGAGCAGTACTTC,CASSLTGLRYEQYF
TRBV6-1,-,TRBD2,TRBJ2-3,TGTGCCAGCAGACTTGCGGGAGGTAGCACAGATACGCAGTATTTT,CASRLAGGSTDTQYF
TRBV30,-,-,TRBJ1-1,TGTGCCTGGAGAGGAAGGTCCATGAACACTGAAGCTTTCTTT,CAWRGRSMNTEAFF
TRBV6-5,-,-,TRBJ1-2,TGTGCCAGCAGCCAGCCCCAGGGGTTTGGCTACACCTTC,CASSQPQGFGYTF